Listed below are T cell receptor beta chains from one sample, sequenced in a study of technical replicates of blood from a few donors. Repertoires were generated with immunoSEQ multiplex PCR, while TCRdb's copy carries only in-frame clones and drops some. Here the sample spans 65,000 to 90,000 clones, 91% being singletons. What was sequenced was T cells isolated from PBMCs. These receptors came from a human donor in good health. Both conserved end residues are part of each CDR3. Fields, in order: J gene, D gene, V gene, clone size, CDR3 DNA, CDR3 protein. D genes are given only for firm matches. Clone size is not always given. Where it is, it says once, few, many or a class for expanded clones.

TRBJ2-7 | TRBD2 | TRBV27 | - | TGTGCCAGCAGCTCCCAGACTAGCGGGATTCCCTACGAGCAGTACTTC | CASSSQTSGIPYEQYF
TRBJ2-7 | TRBD1 | TRBV11-2 | - | TGTGCCAGCAGCACGGACAGGGGGCGCGAGCAGTACTTC | CASSTDRGREQYF
TRBJ2-2 | - | TRBV18 | - | TGTGCCAGCTCACCACAAGAGAGCGGGGAGCTGTTTTTT | CASSPQESGELFF
TRBJ1-1 | - | TRBV10-3 | - | TGTGCCATCAGTGATGGGGAGGTGGTCACTGAAGCTTTCTTT | CAISDGEVVTEAFF
TRBJ2-1 | TRBD1 | TRBV2 | - | TGTGCCAGCTCTCACCCGGGACAGGGAGGGAATGAGCAGTTCTTC | CASSHPGQGGNEQFF
TRBJ1-5 | - | TRBV4-2 | - | TGTGCCAGCAGCCAAGCTACTAACACTCCCAATCAGCCCCAGCATTTT | CASSQATNTPNQPQHF
TRBJ2-5 | TRBD2 | TRBV7-9 | - | TGTGCCAGCAGCTTAAACAGTCGGGGGGGTAAAGAGACCCAGTACTTC | CASSLNSRGGKETQYF
TRBJ2-7 | TRBD2 | TRBV5-6 | - | TGTGCCAGCAGCTTGCGAGTAGCGGGAGGTATCTACGAGCAGTACTTC | CASSLRVAGGIYEQYF
TRBJ2-7 | - | TRBV11-2 | - | TGTGCCAGCAGCTCCCCCCGGCGAGGTTACGAGCAGTACTTC | CASSSPRRGYEQYF
TRBJ2-3 | TRBD2 | TRBV7-6 | - | TGTGCCAGCAGCCAAAGCGGGAGTGGGACAGATACGCAGTATTTT | CASSQSGSGTDTQYF
TRBJ2-7 | TRBD1 | TRBV11-2 | - | TGTGCCAGCAGCATGGACAGGGGCGAGCAGTACTTC | CASSMDRGEQYF
TRBJ2-1 | - | TRBV19 | - | TGTGCCAGTAGTACGATTCAGCGGTACAATGAGCAGTTCTTC | CASSTIQRYNEQFF
TRBJ1-2 | - | TRBV28 | - | TGTGCCAGCAGTTCCGGACAGTTCTATGGCTACACCTTC | CASSSGQFYGYTF
TRBJ1-2 | - | TRBV28 | - | TGTGCCAGCAGTTCCGGAGGGGGGGTAAGCTATGGCTACACCTTC | CASSSGGGVSYGYTF
TRBJ2-3 | - | TRBV25-1 | few | TGTGCCAGCAGTGGGAGACAGTTCACAGATACGCAGTATTTT | CASSGRQFTDTQYF
TRBJ1-1 | - | TRBV29-1 | - | TGCAGCGTTCAGGGCTTCAACACTGAAGCTTTCTTT | CSVQGFNTEAFF
TRBJ1-1 | - | TRBV5-1 | - | TGCGCCAGCAGCTTGGAACGGGGGTCGGGGAGCATGAACACTGAAGCTTTCTTT | CASSLERGSGSMNTEAFF
TRBJ2-2 | TRBD2 | TRBV7-2 | - | TGTGCCAGCAGCCTCTCCGGGACTAGTGCCACCTATGGGGAGCTGTTTTTT | CASSLSGTSATYGELFF
TRBJ2-7 | TRBD2 | TRBV18 | - | TGTGCCAGCTCACCACAGGGCAGTCAGCGGGAGTACGACGAGCAGTACTTC | CASSPQGSQREYDEQYF
TRBJ1-3 | - | TRBV28 | - | TGTGCCAGCAGTCGCACAGGGCTTTTTGGCACCATATATTTT | CASSRTGLFGTIYF
TRBJ2-7 | - | TRBV28 | - | TGTGCCAGCAGTTTCAGCTCCTACGAGCAGTACTTC | CASSFSSYEQYF
TRBJ1-4 | TRBD1 | TRBV6-5 | - | TGTGCCATACAGGGGGCTAATGAAAAACTGTTTTTT | CAIQGANEKLFF
TRBJ2-1 | - | TRBV7-9 | - | TGTGCCAGCAGCTACCGCCGGAGGAATGAGTACAATGAGCAGTTCTTC | CASSYRRRNEYNEQFF
TRBJ2-7 | - | TRBV18 | - | TGTGCCAGCTCACCCTTCCCTAAGTCCTACGAGCAGTACTTC | CASSPFPKSYEQYF
TRBJ1-1 | - | TRBV2 | - | TGTGCCAGCAGTATAGAGGAGGACACTGAAGCTTTCTTT | CASSIEEDTEAFF
TRBJ2-3 | TRBD1 | TRBV19 | - | TGTGCCAGTAGTGTTCGGACAGGGGCCTCAGATACGCAGTATTTT | CASSVRTGASDTQYF
TRBJ1-3 | - | TRBV7-9 | - | TGTGCCAGCAGCCCCCCGGTCGGAAACACCATATATTTT | CASSPPVGNTIYF
TRBJ2-7 | TRBD1 | TRBV5-1 | - | TGCGCCAGCAGCTTGGGGGGGGACAGGCTCCTCTCCTACGAGCAGTACTTC | CASSLGGDRLLSYEQYF
TRBJ1-4 | - | TRBV6-5 | - | TGTGCCAGCAGTTACGGGCAGCTTAATGAAAAACTGTTTTTT | CASSYGQLNEKLFF
TRBJ2-2 | - | TRBV6-1 | - | TGTGCCAGCAGTGAAGGGCCTTCGAACACCGGGGAGCTGTTTTTT | CASSEGPSNTGELFF
TRBJ2-3 | - | TRBV5-1 | - | TGCGCCAGCAGCTTGGGCCCCAGAACGGGGAGCACAGATACGCAGTATTTT | CASSLGPRTGSTDTQYF
TRBJ2-7 | - | TRBV7-2 | - | TGTGCCAGCAGCACCAGAATTGTGTCCTACGAGCAGTACTTC | CASSTRIVSYEQYF
TRBJ1-1 | - | TRBV30 | - | TGTGCCTGGAGAGACAATACAGGGCAGGCTTTCTTT | CAWRDNTGQAFF
TRBJ2-1 | - | TRBV6-5 | - | TGTGCCAGCAGTTACTCCGGGCTAGGGAGATCTCCACAGTTCTTC | CASSYSGLGRSPQFF